This entry lists 20 T cell receptor beta chains sequenced from one sample in a study of cytomegalovirus exposure and HLA in healthy donors. Both 60 Vbeta primers and 13 Jbeta primers went into the PCR. Generated by immunoSEQ multiplex PCR, the TCRdb table keeps only in-frame clones and is missing some. The data hold more than 100,000 clones, with roughly 80% observed a single time. What was sequenced was PBMCs. The receptor source for this set is a man in his thirties or forties in good health and CMV-seronegative.

The chain couples TRBV29-1 to TRBJ1-2, with unresolved D. The CDR3 consists of 14 residues. CDR1 is SQVTM, CDR2 ANQGSEA, per germline. Trimming shortened V by 3 bases and J by 4 bases, and 15 bases separated the two germline ends. The CDR3 spells CSVEGYGVGYGYTF. CDR3 coding DNA: TGCAGCGTTGAGGGGTACGGGGTTGGCTATGGCTACACCTTC.

The J gene is TRBJ1-3, the V gene TRBV28; the match to TRBD1 covers 8 bases. V dropped 11 bases and J dropped 4; count of bases not matched to a gene: 4. The CDR3 extends over 12 amino acids. Germline V gene lookup returns CDR1 MDHEN and CDR2 SYDVKM. The CDR3 sequence: CAGQGNGNTIYF. The CDR3 DNA is TGTGCCGGACAGGGTAACGGAAACACCATATATTTT.

In the case of this clone: The junction departs from germline at one end; a sequencing error may be responsible. The rearrangement uses TRBV10-3 and TRBJ1-6; TRBD1 matches 7 bases. Germline lookup yields CDR1 ENHRY and CDR2 SYGVKD. The CDR3 runs to 14 residues. The CDR3 loop is CASSPGTENSPLHF. The DNA of the CDR3 is TGTGCCAGCAGTCCCGGGACAGAAAATTCACCCCTCCACTTT.

This chain links TRBV5-5 with TRBJ2-2; no clear D. This CDR3 has 14 amino acids. The ends were cut back, 4 bases at V and 0 bases at J, with 7 bases in the middle. Germline CDR1 is SGHKS and CDR2 is YYEKEE (reference sequence). Here the CDR3 reads CASSLTTNTGELFF. CDR3 in DNA: TGTGCCAGCAGCCTCACAACGAACACCGGGGAGCTGTTTTTT.

In DNA, the CDR3 is TGCGCCAGCAGCCTCCACAGGGACGAAGAGACCCAGTACTTC. Amino acids: CASSLHRDEETQYF. This chain uses TRBV5-1 with TRBJ2-5; maybe TRBD1 (6 bases). The CDR3 has 14 residues. Trimming took 4 bases from V and 3 from J, leaving 13 bases between them. The germline V gene encodes CDR1 SGHRS and CDR2 YFSETQ.

This chain links TRBV6-5 with TRBJ1-6, with D possibly matching TRBD1 (5 bases). In germline, CDR1 is MNHEY, CDR2 SVGAGI. V was clipped by 6 bases and J by 5 bases, with 14 bases between them. The CDR3 has 15 amino acids. CDR3 coding DNA: TGTGCCAGCAGCCAATTCGGGGGGAATAATTCACCCCTCCACTTT. It specifies CASSQFGGNNSPLHF.

The chain recombines TRBV6-4 with TRBJ2-3; tentative D call: TRBD2 (5 bases). This CDR3 has 15 amino acids. Trimming took off 0 bases at V and 6 bases at J, with 13 bases between the two ends. The germline gives CDR1 MRHNA, CDR2 SNTAGT. CDR3 coding DNA: TGTGCCAGCAGTGACTCAGCGGAGCCAAAGGATACGCAGTATTTT. It is translated as CASSDSAEPKDTQYF.

The J gene is TRBJ1-4, the V gene TRBV7-9, with D possibly TRBD1 on 5 matching bases. With 2 bases removed from V and 6 bases from J, the gap between germline ends came to 16 bases. The germline CDR1 and CDR2 sequences are SEHNR and FQNEAQ (reference sequence). The CDR3 extends over 16 amino acids. The chain's CDR3 is CASSLNSGKVDEKLFF. CDR3 nucleotides: TGTGCCAGCAGCTTAAATTCAGGGAAAGTGGATGAAAAACTGTTTTTT. The complete variable domain, with remaining parts taken from reference TRBV7-9 and TRBJ1-4, reads DTGVSQNPRHKITKRGQNVTFRCDPISEHNRLYWYRQTLGQGPEFLTYFQNEAQLEKSRLLSDRFSAERPKGSFSTLEIQRTEQGDSAMYLCASSLNSGKVDEKLFFGSGTQLSVL.

This clone was observed a few times. The rearrangement uses TRBV10-3 and TRBJ2-3, with 12 bases fitting TRBD2. The V segment lost 5 bases and the J segment 6 bases; nucleotides outside the gene matches: 3. Germline V gene data show CDR1 as ENHRY and CDR2 as SYGVKD. This CDR3 has 14 amino acids. This CDR3 reads CAISLAGGRDTQYF. CDR3 DNA: TGTGCCATCAGTCTAGCGGGGGGGCGGGATACGCAGTATTTT.

V and J are TRBV2 and TRBJ2-7; maybe TRBD1 (6 bases). This CDR3 spans 11 amino acids. Looked up from germline, CDR1 is SNHLY and CDR2 is FYNNEI. The V end was cut by 9 bases, the J end by 3 bases, with 9 bases between. The CDR3 sequence is CASGQFYEQYF. In DNA, the CDR3 is TGTGCCAGTGGACAGTTCTACGAGCAGTACTTC.

CDR3 region: CASSLVQGGTEAFF. In DNA, the CDR3 is TGTGCCAGCAGCTTAGTACAGGGGGGCACTGAAGCTTTCTTT. The chain recombines TRBV5-4 with TRBJ1-1; 8 nucleotides agree with TRBD1. Looked up from germline, CDR1 is SGHNT and CDR2 is YYREEE (reference sequence). This CDR3 region has 14 residues. Trimming removed 2 bases from V and 4 bases from J; junction bases left unmatched: 4.

This sequence joins TRBV19 and TRBJ1-5; D gene ambiguous. The CDR3 spans 14 residues. The V end lost 2 bases, the J end lost 2 bases, and 7 bases lay between the germline ends. Per the germline V gene, CDR1 is LNHDA and CDR2 is SQIVND (reference sequence). CDR3 in DNA: TGTGCCAGTAGTATAAATGTAGGCAATCAGCCCCAGCATTTT. Translating it yields CASSINVGNQPQHF.

The J gene is TRBJ2-6, the V gene TRBV6-1; D is unresolved. Trimming removed 3 bases at V and 0 bases at J, with 9 bases between. Germline CDR1 and CDR2: MNHNS and SASEGT. The CDR3 has 16 residues. CDR3 protein: CASSDRELSGANVLTF. The CDR3 bases are TGTGCCAGCAGTGACCGTGAGCTCTCTGGGGCCAACGTCCTGACTTTC.

J is TRBJ1-6 and V is TRBV7-2, with D possibly being TRBD1 (6 bases). V lost 3 bases to trimming and J lost 9 bases, with 12 bases between them. The germline gives CDR1 SGHTA, CDR2 FQGNSA. The CDR3 covers 14 residues. The CDR3 loop reads CASSLVQGTSPLHF. In nucleotides, the CDR3 is TGTGCCAGCAGCTTGGTACAGGGCACTTCACCCCTCCACTTT.

The CDR3 DNA sequence: TGTGCCAGCACCCAGGGGGCTAATTCACCCCTCCACTTT. Residues: CASTQGANSPLHF. The V gene is TRBV7-6, the J gene TRBJ1-6, with 8 bases aligning to TRBD1. In germline, CDR1 is SGHVS, CDR2 FNYEAQ. Unmatched junction bases numbered 2, after V lost 7 bases and J lost 6 bases. The CDR3 loop spans 13 amino acids.

The chain employs TRBV2 and TRBJ2-7, with TRBD1 as a possible D gene (7 bases). The germline V gene encodes CDR1 SNHLY and CDR2 FYNNEI. The CDR3 sequence is 15 residues long. V lost 7 bases and J 7 bases, leaving 23 bases between the germline ends. The CDR3 here is CASTPSRGDMREQYF. The CDR3 region has the DNA TGTGCCAGCACCCCCTCCAGGGGGGATATGCGGGAGCAGTACTTC.

CDR3: CASSSLRVDYGYTF. The CDR3 nucleotides read TGTGCCAGCAGTTCCCTGCGGGTTGACTATGGCTACACCTTC. V and J are TRBV28 and TRBJ1-2; no clear D gene. Trimming pared 4 bases from V and 3 bases from J, leaving 12 bases between. This CDR3 has 14 amino acids. CDR1 MDHEN and CDR2 SYDVKM come from the germline V gene.

V usage is TRBV7-2 and J usage is TRBJ2-5; 14 bases match TRBD2. CDR1 is SGHTA and CDR2 is FQGNSA in the germline V gene. The J segment lost 6 bases and the V segment lost 5 bases, leaving 11 bases of the junction unmatched. The CDR3 loop spans 17 amino acids. This chain's CDR3 is CASSPTTSGGAGKTQYF. Written as DNA, the CDR3 is TGTGCCAGCAGCCCTACGACTAGCGGGGGGGCGGGAAAGACCCAGTACTTC.

The V call is TRBV28, the J call TRBJ1-6; D possibly corresponds to TRBD1 (6 bases). Germline CDR1 is MDHEN and CDR2 is SYDVKM. Between the trimmed V and J ends, which lost 6 bases and 3 bases, there was a span of 18 bases. The CDR3 runs to 17 residues. The CDR3: CASRPRGFRDYNSPLHF. In nucleotides, the CDR3 is TGTGCCAGCAGACCAAGGGGGTTCCGGGACTATAATTCACCCCTCCACTTT.

V and J are TRBV2 and TRBJ1-1; the D gene is possibly TRBD1 (6 bases). The V gene's germline CDR1 is SNHLY and CDR2 FYNNEI. The CDR3 length is 13 residues. With 6 bases removed from V and 5 bases from J, the gap between germline ends came to 13 bases. Here the CDR3 reads CASSGYRETEAFF. As DNA, the CDR3 is TGTGCCAGCAGCGGTTACAGGGAGACTGAAGCTTTCTTT.